This T cell receptor (beta chain) was found in a study of cytomegalovirus exposure and HLA in healthy donors. Study-wide results and caveats: An analysis that was carried out later associated 16,951 TCR beta sequences with HLA alleles at 0.05 false discovery rate. Being productive about 87% or about 30% of the time was typical of most TCR beta V segments in an earlier analysis.

Note on this clone: As yet, its antigen is unknown.

The germline gives CDR1 LNHDA, CDR2 SQIVND (reference sequence). The CDR3 covers 16 residues. V lost 3 bases and J lost 4; bases outside the gene matches: 7. PCR amplification relied on 60 Vbeta primers (plus 13 Jbeta primers). Original handling: The authors later counted some 76 million unique TCR beta chains, about 11 million of them shared. Sequenced by immunoSEQ multiplex PCR; TCRdb stores in-frame clones only, minus some. That table is the source of V, J and clone size, and D and trimming were worked out from the DNA. The profile shows some 100,000 clones, roughly 78% of them singletons. The chain uses TRBV19 and TRBJ2-1, with TRBD2 matching over 9 bases. The sequenced sample consisted of PBMCs. This receptor was obtained from a woman aged 40-49 years in good health and CMV-seropositive. CDR3 DNA sequence: TGTGCCAGTAGTATTGGGCTAGCGGGATGGTACAATGAGCAGTTCTTC. This encodes CASSIGLAGWYNEQFF.